Below, one TCR beta chain is given with its context. Antigen: not known. This entry comes from a study of T-cell memory formation after mild COVID-19. Study outcomes and limitations: Clones contracting day 15 to 85 were balanced CD4/CD8; later expanders leaned CD4+. Mostly located in CM and EM were contracting CD4+ clones, with contracting CD8+ clones located in EMRA.

The CDR3 has 18 residues. Trimming took 2 bases from V and 2 from J, leaving 18 bases between them. Germline V gene lookup returns CDR1 LNHDA and CDR2 SQIVND (reference sequence). TCRdb used MiXCR to reprocess the 5' RACE reads, holding one entry per CDR3 protein. The sample shows about 420,000 distinct CDR3 sequences, around 22% of them seen only once. Sequencing was carried out using PBMCs or a T cell subset sorted from them (not recorded which). The sequence came from an adult woman who had mild COVID-19 (a few samples of this study predate the infection). Cell type and time point are not known. The chain recombines TRBV19 with TRBJ2-2; D remains unclear. Here the CDR3 DNA reads TGTGCCAGTAGTATATCAGTCCTCAAAATAGTAAACACCGGGGAGCTGTTTTTT. This encodes CASSISVLKIVNTGELFF.